This T cell receptor (beta chain) is drawn from a study of control samples from healthy donors and cancer patients. V lost 0 bases and J lost 5, with 6 bases in between. This CDR3 is 13 amino acids long. Germline V gives CDR1 SGHRS, CDR2 YFSETQ. Assay: immunoSEQ multiplex PCR; the TCRdb copy retains only in-frame clones and omits some. The sample records fewer than 200,000 clones, around 90% being singletons. Sequencing input: blood. The sequence derives from a man between 25 and 39 years old in good health. The rearrangement joins TRBV5-1 to TRBJ2-1; no reliable D call. For the CDR3, the DNA is TGCGCCAGCAGCTTGGCCGGTAACAATGAGCAGTTCTTC. As protein: CASSLAGNNEQFF.